These T cell receptor beta chains were read from a single sample in a study of spatial heterogeneity in lung cancer. TCRdb reprocessed the 5' RACE reads with MiXCR, giving one entry per CDR3 protein. Among roughly 110,000 distinct CDR3 sequences, roughly a tenth were seen once, and the ten largest hold 20% to 25%. This sample comprised PBMCs, obtained at follow-up. Receptors were obtained from a female donor with early-stage non-small cell lung cancer. Each CDR3 is given with its conserved first and last residue. Each record gives: V gene, J gene, D gene, clone size, CDR3 DNA, CDR3 protein. The D gene is left open where the match is weak. Some rows have no size entry. The others give once, few or many, or a class for an expanded clone.

>TRBV7-6|TRBJ2-7|TRBD2|many
TGTGTTCCCTCCGGACTAGCGGACACCTACGAGCAGTACTTC
CVPSGLADTYEQYF
>TRBV27|TRBJ1-5|TRBD1|NA
TGTGCCAGCAGTTTATCAGCGACAGGGGGCAATCAGCCCCAGCATTTT
CASSLSATGGNQPQHF
>TRBV14|TRBJ2-3|TRBD2|few
TGTGCCAGCAGCCAGGGACTAGCGCCTCCAGATACGCAGTATTTT
CASSQGLAPPDTQYF
>TRBV20-1|TRBJ2-1|TRBD2|few
TGCAGTGCTAGAGCAGGCATAGCGGGAGGGACGGTAACAAGCAATGAGCAGTTCTTC
CSARAGIAGGTVTSNEQFF
>TRBV5-1|TRBJ2-3|NA|few
TGCGCCAGCAGCTTGGAATGGGGCAACCCATTCACAGATACGCAGTATTTT
CASSLEWGNPFTDTQYF
>TRBV4-3|TRBJ2-1|NA|many
TGCGCCAGCAGCCAAGCCCTGACAAACTACAATGAGCAGTTCTTC
CASSQALTNYNEQFF
>TRBV28|TRBJ2-7|TRBD1|NA
TGTGCCAGCAGTCCAAACCGGGACAGGGCTCCCCGATCTTACGAGCAGTACTTC
CASSPNRDRAPRSYEQYF
>TRBV3-1|TRBJ2-1|NA|NA
TGTGCCAGCAGCCTGTCTCTCGGTGGGCTGAAATATGAGCAGTTCTTC
CASSLSLGGLKYEQFF
>TRBV9|TRBJ1-5|NA|NA
TGTGCCAGCAGCGTGGACGGGCATGATCAGCCCCAGCATTTT
CASSVDGHDQPQHF
>TRBV2|TRBJ2-3|NA|NA
TGTGCCAGCAGTGAACGGGCAACAGATACGCAGTATTTT
CASSERATDTQYF
>TRBV7-9|TRBJ1-1|NA|NA
TGTGCCAGCAGCGCCGCCCTTGGTGAAGCTTTCTTT
CASSAALGEAFF
>TRBV7-6|TRBJ2-2|NA|NA
TGTGCCAGCAGCTTAGCAGTGACCGGGGAGCTGTTTTTT
CASSLAVTGELFF
>TRBV2|TRBJ2-2|NA|many
TGTGCCAGCAGTGATGGAGCGATATCAGGGTCGGGGGAGCTGTTTTTT
CASSDGAISGSGELFF
>TRBV9|TRBJ2-1|NA|NA
TGTGCCAGCACCTCGGGACTGGCTTACAATGAGCAGTTCTTC
CASTSGLAYNEQFF
>TRBV29-1|TRBJ1-1|NA|many
TGCAGCGTTGATGGGATACAGGGAGCGAACACTGAAGCTTTCTTT
CSVDGIQGANTEAFF
>TRBV28|TRBJ1-6|NA|NA
TGTGCCAGCGCCTATAATTCACCCCTCCACTTT
CASAYNSPLHF
>TRBV20-1|TRBJ1-5|NA|few
TGCAGTGCTAGCTGGTCGGTTACCAGCAATCAGCCCCAGCATTTT
CSASWSVTSNQPQHF
>TRBV10-3|TRBJ2-7|NA|few
TGTGCCATCAATCCGGGCTTGTCCTACGAGCAGTACTTC
CAINPGLSYEQYF
>TRBV29-1|TRBJ2-5|NA|many
TGCAGCGTTGTTGGGCAGGGGCTGGGGACCCAGTACTTC
CSVVGQGLGTQYF
>TRBV10-3|TRBJ2-3|TRBD2|many
TGTGCCATCAAATCGGCTAGCGGGAGCACAGATACGCAGTATTTT
CAIKSASGSTDTQYF
>TRBV28|TRBJ1-2|NA|many
TGTGCCAGCAGTTCAATCCGGGACACGGGCTACACCTTC
CASSSIRDTGYTF
>TRBV20-1|TRBJ2-7|NA|NA
TGCAGTGCTAGGGAGGACCCCTACGAGCAGTACTTC
CSAREDPYEQYF
>TRBV4-2|TRBJ2-1|TRBD2|few
TGTGCCAGCAGCCCCCTGCGCGGGAGTTCCTACAATGAGCAGTTCTTC
CASSPLRGSSYNEQFF
>TRBV20-1|TRBJ2-2|TRBD2|NA
TGCAGTGCTAGAGGACTAGCGGTCGGGGAGCTGTTTTTT
CSARGLAVGELFF
>TRBV10-3|TRBJ1-1|TRBD1|few
TGTGCCATCAGTGTCCAGGGGGCACGAACTGAAGCTTTCTTT
CAISVQGARTEAFF
>TRBV5-1|TRBJ1-2|TRBD1|few
TGCGCCAGCAGCTTGGGACAGGGGATCGACGGCTACACCTTC
CASSLGQGIDGYTF
>TRBV9|TRBJ2-1|TRBD2|few
TGTGCCAGCAGCGAGGCGGGAGGAGCATACAATGAGCAGTTCTTC
CASSEAGGAYNEQFF